These T cell receptor beta chains were read from a single sample in a study of blood T cell repertoires in COVID-19. Data came from immunoSEQ multiplex PCR; TCRdb stores just in-frame clones and leaves some out. Here the sample spans some 190,000 clones, 75% to 80% being singletons. Sequenced: peripheral blood. The source is a woman aged 50 to 60 with active or convalescent COVID-19. Both conserved end residues are part of each CDR3. The D gene is left open where the match is weak.

d_gene: -; v_gene: TRBV21-1; j_gene: TRBJ1-1; CDR3aa: CASSLRGARSAEAFF
d_gene: -; v_gene: TRBV27; j_gene: TRBJ1-6; CDR3aa: CASSFEIPIRGNPPPLHF
d_gene: -; v_gene: TRBV2; j_gene: TRBJ2-1; CDR3aa: CASSGSSYNEQFF
d_gene: -; v_gene: TRBV14; j_gene: TRBJ1-1; CDR3aa: CASSRLTGEAFF
d_gene: -; v_gene: TRBV7-2; j_gene: TRBJ2-3; CDR3aa: CASHSSTDTQYF
d_gene: TRBD1; v_gene: TRBV27; j_gene: TRBJ2-7; CDR3aa: CASSGTLTGRYEQYF
d_gene: TRBD2; v_gene: TRBV11-2; j_gene: TRBJ2-3; CDR3aa: CASSLAGGLSTDTQYF
d_gene: TRBD1; v_gene: TRBV4-2; j_gene: TRBJ1-4; CDR3aa: CASSQDPDRGREKLFF
d_gene: TRBD2; v_gene: TRBV9; j_gene: TRBJ2-2; CDR3aa: CASSLTGTSGYTGELFF
d_gene: -; v_gene: TRBV6-1; j_gene: TRBJ2-7; CDR3aa: CASSEEELRSYEQYF
d_gene: TRBD2; v_gene: TRBV5-8; j_gene: TRBJ2-5; CDR3aa: CASSLASGGKETQYF
d_gene: -; v_gene: TRBV9; j_gene: TRBJ1-1; CDR3aa: CASSVGRVMNTEAFF
d_gene: -; v_gene: TRBV9; j_gene: TRBJ1-2; CDR3aa: CASSVGGGLYGYTF
d_gene: TRBD1; v_gene: TRBV19; j_gene: TRBJ1-1; CDR3aa: CASSAGDRGSWTEAFF
d_gene: -; v_gene: TRBV7-7; j_gene: TRBJ2-2; CDR3aa: CASSSGSNTGELFF
d_gene: TRBD1; v_gene: TRBV29-1; j_gene: TRBJ2-3; CDR3aa: CSAYTRDRVGTDTQYF
d_gene: -; v_gene: TRBV13; j_gene: TRBJ1-2; CDR3aa: CASSFPGGGNYGYTF
d_gene: TRBD1; v_gene: TRBV25-1; j_gene: TRBJ1-1; CDR3aa: CASRTGRMSEAFF
d_gene: TRBD2; v_gene: TRBV5-4; j_gene: TRBJ2-7; CDR3aa: CASTWGGAAGNEQYF
d_gene: TRBD1; v_gene: TRBV5-1; j_gene: TRBJ2-7; CDR3aa: CASSSNAGDRGYEQYF
d_gene: -; v_gene: TRBV9; j_gene: TRBJ1-6; CDR3aa: CASSVEPDSPLHF
d_gene: -; v_gene: TRBV5-1; j_gene: TRBJ2-1; CDR3aa: CASSLAGESYNEQFF
d_gene: -; v_gene: TRBV28; j_gene: TRBJ1-3; CDR3aa: CASRLSDRNTIYF
d_gene: TRBD2; v_gene: TRBV4-3; j_gene: TRBJ2-5; CDR3aa: CASSLRLAGYETQYF
d_gene: -; v_gene: TRBV27; j_gene: TRBJ2-7; CDR3aa: CATGISYEQYF
d_gene: TRBD1; v_gene: TRBV19; j_gene: TRBJ2-7; CDR3aa: CASSKDRVGEYEQYF
d_gene: TRBD2; v_gene: TRBV4-2; j_gene: TRBJ2-1; CDR3aa: CASSPALAGGLNEQFF
d_gene: TRBD1; v_gene: TRBV6-5; j_gene: TRBJ1-5; CDR3aa: CATWDRSPNQPQHF
d_gene: TRBD1; v_gene: TRBV6-5; j_gene: TRBJ1-2; CDR3aa: CASKAAGGYVSGYTF
d_gene: TRBD2; v_gene: TRBV3-1/TRBV3-2; j_gene: TRBJ2-5; CDR3aa: CASSARASGGMETQYF
d_gene: -; v_gene: TRBV27; j_gene: TRBJ2-7; CDR3aa: CASSFPGSSYEQYF
d_gene: -; v_gene: TRBV18; j_gene: TRBJ1-2; CDR3aa: CASSPNSDYGYTF
d_gene: -; v_gene: TRBV5-1; j_gene: TRBJ1-1; CDR3aa: CASSRTENTEAFF
d_gene: TRBD1; v_gene: TRBV9; j_gene: TRBJ1-4; CDR3aa: CASSQDRGNEKLFF
d_gene: -; v_gene: TRBV19; j_gene: TRBJ1-1; CDR3aa: CASSILMGGTANTEAFF
d_gene: -; v_gene: TRBV6-2/TRBV6-3; j_gene: TRBJ1-3; CDR3aa: CASSRYREWGNTIYF
d_gene: -; v_gene: TRBV5-1; j_gene: TRBJ1-2; CDR3aa: CASSLDQGFSGYTF